The sequence of this T cell receptor (beta chain) was determined in a study of blood T cell repertoires in COVID-19. Study-wide context: There were acute and convalescent COVID-19 samples, and they came from the United States, Italy and Spain. Sources were T cells, B-cell-depleted T cells, or PBMCs; the material itself was cDNA or gDNA.

This clone showed up just once. J lost 3 bases, V lost 2 bases, and 13 bases had no gene match. Germline assignment: CDR1 SGDLS and CDR2 YYNGEE. The CDR3 runs 18 residues. Original data processing: Nucleated cell counts were estimated from reference gene primer amplification. Repertoires were generated with immunoSEQ multiplex PCR, while TCRdb's copy carries only in-frame clones and drops some. D and trimming come from the DNA, and the V and J calls and clone size come from that table. This sample has 40,000 to 60,000 clones, with around 84% found just once. The receptor was derived from an older man with active COVID-19. The chain is built from TRBV9 and TRBJ2-1; TRBD1 agrees at 8 bases. The sequenced sample consisted of peripheral blood. The CDR3 here is CASSVHLATGADYNEQFF. The DNA of the CDR3 is TGTGCCAGCAGCGTTCATTTGGCGACAGGGGCTGACTACAATGAGCAGTTCTTC.